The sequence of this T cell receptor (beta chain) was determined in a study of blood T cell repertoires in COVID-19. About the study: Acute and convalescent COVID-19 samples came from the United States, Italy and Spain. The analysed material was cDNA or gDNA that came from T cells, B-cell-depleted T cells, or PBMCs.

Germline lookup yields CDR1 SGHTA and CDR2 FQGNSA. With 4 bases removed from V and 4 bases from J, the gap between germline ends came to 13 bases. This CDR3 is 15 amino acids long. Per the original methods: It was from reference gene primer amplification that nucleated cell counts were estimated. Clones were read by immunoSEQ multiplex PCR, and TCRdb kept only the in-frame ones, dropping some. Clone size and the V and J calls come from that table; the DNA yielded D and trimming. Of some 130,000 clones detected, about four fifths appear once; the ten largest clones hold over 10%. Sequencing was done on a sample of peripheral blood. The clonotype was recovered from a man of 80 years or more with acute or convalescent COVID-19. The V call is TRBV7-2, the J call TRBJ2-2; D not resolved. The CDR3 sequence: CASSSTTSSTGELFF. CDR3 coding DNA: TGTGCCAGCAGCTCAACGACATCTTCCACCGGGGAGCTGTTTTTT.